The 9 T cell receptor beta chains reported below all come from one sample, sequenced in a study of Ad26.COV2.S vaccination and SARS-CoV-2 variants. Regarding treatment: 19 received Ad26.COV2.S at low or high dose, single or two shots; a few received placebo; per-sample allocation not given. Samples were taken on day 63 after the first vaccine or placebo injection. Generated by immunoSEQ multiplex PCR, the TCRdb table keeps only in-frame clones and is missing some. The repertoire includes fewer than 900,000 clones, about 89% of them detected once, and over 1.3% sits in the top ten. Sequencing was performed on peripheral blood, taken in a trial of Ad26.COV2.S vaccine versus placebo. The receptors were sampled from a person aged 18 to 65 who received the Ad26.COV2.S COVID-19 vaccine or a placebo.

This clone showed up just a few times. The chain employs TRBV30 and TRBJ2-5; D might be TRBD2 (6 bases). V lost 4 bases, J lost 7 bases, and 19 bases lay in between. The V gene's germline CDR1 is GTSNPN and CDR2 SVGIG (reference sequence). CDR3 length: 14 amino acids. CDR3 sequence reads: CAWKVGRGVGTQYF. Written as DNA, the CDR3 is TGTGCCTGGAAGGTGGGCCGCGGGGTCGGGACCCAGTACTTC.

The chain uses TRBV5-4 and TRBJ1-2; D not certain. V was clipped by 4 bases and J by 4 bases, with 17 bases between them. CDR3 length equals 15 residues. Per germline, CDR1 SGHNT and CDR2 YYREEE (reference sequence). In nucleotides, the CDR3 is TGTGCCAGCAGCCAGAACGAGGGAGATTTCTATGGCTACACCTTC. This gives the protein CASSQNEGDFYGYTF.

The CDR3 region has the DNA TGTGCCAGTAAAGGTCGGGCCGGGGAAAAACTGTTTTTT. This sequence encodes CASKGRAGEKLFF. This chain connects TRBV7-2 to TRBJ1-4; D gene unclear. V shed 9 bases and J shed 8 bases, with 16 bases lying between them. Germline CDR1 and CDR2: SGHTA and FQGNSA. This CDR3 comprises 13 residues.

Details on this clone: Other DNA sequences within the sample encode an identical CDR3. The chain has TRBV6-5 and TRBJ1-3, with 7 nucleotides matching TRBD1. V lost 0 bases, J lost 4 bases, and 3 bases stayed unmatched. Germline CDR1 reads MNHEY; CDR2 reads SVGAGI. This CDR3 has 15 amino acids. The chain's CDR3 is CASSYSGGSGNTIYF. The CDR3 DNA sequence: TGTGCCAGCAGTTACTCAGGGGGCTCGGGAAACACCATATATTTT.

CDR3 nucleotides: TGTGCCAGCAGCTTCGCAAGGGCGGGAATGTACCAAGAGACCCAGTACTTC. Translated, it gives CASSFARAGMYQETQYF. This chain connects TRBV5-8 to TRBJ2-5, with a tentative D call TRBD2 (6 bases). Deletions cut 2 bases from V and 0 bases from J, with 17 bases between. This CDR3 region has 17 residues. Germline values: CDR1 SGHTS, CDR2 YDEGEE.

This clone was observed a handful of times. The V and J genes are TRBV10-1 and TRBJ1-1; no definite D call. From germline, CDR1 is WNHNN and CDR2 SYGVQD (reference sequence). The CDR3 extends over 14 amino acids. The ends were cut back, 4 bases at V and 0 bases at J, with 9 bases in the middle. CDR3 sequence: CASSAQPLNTEAFF. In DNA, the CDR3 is TGCGCCAGCAGTGCCCAGCCATTGAACACTGAAGCTTTCTTT.

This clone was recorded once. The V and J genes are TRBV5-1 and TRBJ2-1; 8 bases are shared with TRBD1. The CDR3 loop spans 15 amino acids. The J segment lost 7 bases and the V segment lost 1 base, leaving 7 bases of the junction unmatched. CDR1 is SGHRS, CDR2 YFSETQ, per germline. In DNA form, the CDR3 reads TGCGCCAGCAGCTTGCAACAGGGGGAGTGGAATGAGCAGTTCTTC. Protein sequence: CASSLQQGEWNEQFF.

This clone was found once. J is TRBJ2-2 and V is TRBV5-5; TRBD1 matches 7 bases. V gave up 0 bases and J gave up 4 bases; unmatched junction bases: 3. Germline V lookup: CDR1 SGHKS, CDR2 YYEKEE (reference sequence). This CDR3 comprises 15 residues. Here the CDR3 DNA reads TGTGCCAGCAGCTTGGCGGCAGGGGGCACCGGGGAGCTGTTTTTT. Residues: CASSLAAGGTGELFF.

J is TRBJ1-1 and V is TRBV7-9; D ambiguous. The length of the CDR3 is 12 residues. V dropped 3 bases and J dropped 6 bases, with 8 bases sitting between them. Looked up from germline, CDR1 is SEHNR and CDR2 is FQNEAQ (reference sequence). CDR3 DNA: TGTGCCAGCAGCTTTGAGGTCCCTGAAGCTTTCTTT. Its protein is CASSFEVPEAFF. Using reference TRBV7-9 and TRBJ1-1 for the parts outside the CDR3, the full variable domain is DTGVSQNPRHKITKRGQNVTFRCDPISEHNRLYWYRQTLGQGPEFLTYFQNEAQLEKSRLLSDRFSAERPKGSFSTLEIQRTEQGDSAMYLCASSFEVPEAFFGQGTRLTVV.